The entry below gives a single T cell receptor (beta chain) sequence along with its context. Its antigen target is currently unknown. Base qualities were left out, and no much larger clone turns up one base away. The sample originates from a study of post-analysis software for immune sequencing data (dated by TCRdb to 2013 to 2016). Study-wide context: The recorded disease courses included relapsing-remitting, secondary progressive and progressive-relapsing multiple sclerosis, and some patients had no subtype annotation. Patient repertoires were compared against over ten previously published healthy control repertoires from donors aged about 6 to 26 years. A subset of samples was prepared in parallel using single-end sample barcoding, then pooled and co-amplified after Illumina adapter ligation.

General conclusions and limits of the study: Direct clustering with F measure showed strong co-clustering of samples prepared in the same batch, prompting a batch-effect correction. Multiple sclerosis patients had significantly lower normalized Chao1 diversity than controls, a result that suggests substantial peripheral T-cell clonal expansion. The control group was slightly older than the multiple sclerosis patient group.

To demonstrate the VDJtools post-analysis software, the study profiled TCR beta repertoires from the peripheral blood of about 13 young patients with multiple sclerosis. The multiple sclerosis patients were children and adolescents between roughly 6 and 16 years of age. The library was built by means of PCR. Reads for this sample came from an Illumina HiSeq 2500. Unique molecular identifiers were incorporated into TCR beta cDNA libraries to reduce PCR and sequencing biases. Per 1 to 10 million input T cells, roughly 500,000 cDNA molecules were obtained, such that each molecule approximated one T cell. The patient libraries were prepared and sequenced with the same protocol used for the earlier healthy control dataset. Within a given batch, samples were prepared together, multiplexed and sequenced on the same HiSeq lane. Processing in the source paper ran as follows. MIGEC was used to process the raw barcoded reads, and molecular identifier groups with only a single read were discarded before consensus assembly and CDR3 extraction. Clonotype tables were post-analysed with VDJtools, normalizing diversity by down-sampling all datasets to the smallest sample size. In repertoire overlap clustering, CDR3 amino acid sequences, but not nucleotide sequences, were matched to correct batch-related cross-sample contamination. TCRdb applied fastp at Q25 and MiXCR to the public reads, then kept only in-frame beta chains. Records with the same CDR3 protein are collapsed into one entry carrying the most frequent genes and DNA. These V and J calls are TCRdb output, not the study's own analysis. This sample comprises 400,000 to 500,000 distinct CDR3 sequences, 39% of them detected only once. Of the sample, less than 10% is held by the ten largest clones.

The receptor's source is a girl aged 2 to 10 with multiple sclerosis. The sequenced sample was blood.

The DNA sequence is as follows: TGTGCCAGCAGCCAAAGCTCAGGGAGCAATCAGCCCCAGCATTTT. It translates to CASSQSSGSNQPQHF. This receptor chain uses TRBV3-1 and TRBJ1-5; TRBD1 could be the D gene, as 5 bases match. The germline V gene (reference sequence) sets CDR1 to LGHDT and CDR2 to YNNKEL. V drops 2 bases and J drops 1 base, leaving 9 bases in between. From the cysteine through the phenylalanine, the CDR3 covers 15 amino acids. The read is trimmed to its CDR3 DNA, 45 bases read in frame from base 1.